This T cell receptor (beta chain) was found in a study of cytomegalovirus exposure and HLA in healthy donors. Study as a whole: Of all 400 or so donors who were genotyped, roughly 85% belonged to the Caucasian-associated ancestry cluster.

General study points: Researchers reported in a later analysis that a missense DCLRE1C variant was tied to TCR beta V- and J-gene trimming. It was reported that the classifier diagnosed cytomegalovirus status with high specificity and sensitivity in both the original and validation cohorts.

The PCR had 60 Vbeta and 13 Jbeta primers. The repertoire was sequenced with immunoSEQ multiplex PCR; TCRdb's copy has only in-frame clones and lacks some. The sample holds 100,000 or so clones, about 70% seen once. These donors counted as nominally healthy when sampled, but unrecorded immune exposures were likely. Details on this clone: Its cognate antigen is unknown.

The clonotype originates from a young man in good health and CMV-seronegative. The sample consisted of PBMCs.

CDR3 in amino acids: CACLPGLAISYNEQFF. CDR3 in DNA: TGTGCCTGCCTCCCGGGACTAGCGATCTCCTACAATGAGCAGTTCTTC. The chain joins TRBV30 to TRBJ2-1; 10 bases fit TRBD2. The germline gives CDR1 GTSNPN, CDR2 SVGIG (reference sequence). J lost 0 bases, V lost 6 bases, and 8 bases had no gene match. This CDR3 has 16 amino acids.